These 21 T cell receptor beta chains originate from one sample sequenced in a study of blood T cell repertoires in COVID-19. Profiled with immunoSEQ multiplex PCR; TCRdb holds only in-frame clones, not every one. The sample contains 100,000 to 150,000 clones, 60% to 80% of which appear only once. The sequenced sample was peripheral blood. These receptors originate from a woman in her sixties or seventies with acute or convalescent COVID-19.

The V and J genes are TRBV13 and TRBJ2-1; 7 bases are shared with TRBD1. CDR3 length equals 12 residues. The ends lost 5 bases at V and 10 bases at J; junction bases unmatched: 5. Germline V lookup: CDR1 PRHDT, CDR2 FYEKMQ (reference sequence). CDR3 sequence reads: CASSQTGKEQFF. The CDR3 region has the DNA TGTGCCAGCAGCCAGACAGGGAAAGAGCAGTTCTTC. Filled out from reference TRBV13 and TRBJ2-1, the complete variable domain reads AAGVIQSPRHLIKEKRETATLKCYPIPRHDTVYWYQQGPGQDPQFLISFYEKMQSDKGSIPDRFSAQQFSDYHSELNMSSLELGDSALYFCASSQTGKEQFFGPGTRLTVL.

This clone was seen a single time. The chain uses TRBV2 and TRBJ2-3; 8 positions match TRBD1. Looked up from germline, CDR1 is SNHLY and CDR2 is FYNNEI. This CDR3 has 15 amino acids. Unmatched junction bases numbered 7, after V lost 8 bases and J lost 0 bases. The CDR3 region is CASEFDRGSTDTQYF. The CDR3 nucleotides read TGTGCCAGCGAGTTTGACAGGGGAAGCACAGATACGCAGTATTTT.

This chain links TRBV5-4 with TRBJ2-2; D unclear. Between the trimmed V and J ends, which lost 2 bases and 7 bases, there was a span of 3 bases. Per the germline V gene, CDR1 is SGHNT and CDR2 is YYREEE (reference sequence). This CDR3 has 11 amino acids. The CDR3 coding sequence is TGTGCCAGCAGCTTTAACGGGGAGCTGTTTTTT. Its translation is CASSFNGELFF.

The chain joins TRBV2 to TRBJ1-4; tentative D call: TRBD1 (6 bases). The V gene's germline CDR1 is SNHLY and CDR2 FYNNEI. The germline V and J ends were trimmed by 6 bases and 8 bases, with 10 bases remaining between them. CDR3 length equals 12 residues. The CDR3 DNA follows: TGTGCCAGCAGAGGGGGGGGAGAAAAACTGTTTTTT. As protein: CASRGGGEKLFF.

V is TRBV5-1 and J is TRBJ1-4, with D possibly TRBD1 on 5 matching bases. The V end was cut by 4 bases, the J end by 7 bases, with 14 bases between. Germline CDR1 and CDR2: SGHRS and YFSETQ. This CDR3 is built from 14 residues. The CDR3 sequence is CASSVAGDGEKLFF. CDR3 DNA: TGCGCCAGCAGCGTGGCGGGGGATGGTGAAAAACTGTTTTTT.

This rearrangement joins TRBV7-2 to TRBJ2-1; no clear D gene. In germline, CDR1 is SGHTA, CDR2 FQGNSA. CDR3 length: 12 amino acids. With 5 bases removed from V and 4 bases from J, the gap between germline ends came to 6 bases. Here the CDR3 reads CASSPSYNEQFF. For the CDR3, the DNA is TGTGCCAGCAGCCCTTCTTACAATGAGCAGTTCTTC. The variable domain in full, completed from reference TRBV7-2 and TRBJ2-1, reads GAGVSQSPSNKVTEKGKDVELRCDPISGHTALYWYRQSLGQGLEFLIYFQGNSAPDKSGLPSDRFSAERTGGSVSTLTIQRTQQEDSAVYLCASSPSYNEQFFGPGTRLTVL.

This clone was seen once. The chain employs TRBV25-1 and TRBJ1-6, with 9 bases matching TRBD1. J gave up 7 bases and V 6 bases, and 7 bases lay outside the gene matches. Germline V lookup: CDR1 MGHDK, CDR2 SYGVNS. This CDR3 comprises 15 residues. The CDR3 region has the DNA TGTGCCAGCAGCAAGACAGGGGGTAGGAATTCACCCCTCCACTTT. Translated, it gives CASSKTGGRNSPLHF.

Only a few counts were recorded for this clone. This rearrangement joins TRBV7-8 to TRBJ1-2; 7 bases agree with TRBD1. CDR1 is SGHVS, CDR2 FQNEAQ, per germline. V shed 5 bases, J shed 4 bases, and the junction held 10 bases outside the gene matches. The CDR3 is 15 amino acids. In DNA form, the CDR3 reads TGTGCCAGCAGCACCCGATTGACAGGGCCCTATGGCTACACCTTC. Its protein product is CASSTRLTGPYGYTF.

This chain joins TRBV12-5 and TRBJ1-6; 9 nucleotides line up with TRBD1. Trimming removed 3 bases from V and 10 bases from J; junction bases left unmatched: 7. CDR1 is LGHNT and CDR2 is FRNRAP in the germline V gene. This CDR3 comprises 15 residues. CDR3 nucleotides: TGTGCTAGTGGTTTTGCGGACAGGGGTTCGTCACCCCTCCACTTT. This gives the protein CASGFADRGSSPLHF.

The chain employs TRBV19 and TRBJ2-3; D remains ambiguous. The germline V and J ends were trimmed by 7 bases and 6 bases, with 8 bases remaining between them. Germline V gene data show CDR1 as LNHDA and CDR2 as SQIVND (reference sequence). The CDR3 has 11 amino acids. The CDR3 here is CASMGADTQYF. DNA of the CDR3: TGTGCCAGTATGGGCGCGGATACGCAGTATTTT.

This clone was recorded a few times. The chain is built from TRBV5-1 and TRBJ2-7, with TRBD2 matching 7 bases. This CDR3 is 14 amino acids long. Germline-derived CDR1 and CDR2 are SGHRS and YFSETQ. Germline trimming cut 3 bases from V and 6 bases from J; bases unmatched to any gene: 9. The DNA for the CDR3 is TGCGCCAGCAGCTCGCGCCGGGACTACGGCGAGCAGTACTTC. It translates to CASSSRRDYGEQYF.

The chain is built from TRBV6-1 and TRBJ1-1; D remains unclear. V gave up 2 bases and J gave up 10 bases, with 11 bases separating them. The CDR3 spans 12 residues. Looked up from germline, CDR1 is MNHNS and CDR2 is SASEGT. The CDR3 spells CASSERVEGAFF. As DNA, the CDR3 is TGTGCCAGCAGTGAAAGGGTGGAGGGAGCTTTCTTT.

This CDR3 is CAISDPGAGETQYF. The CDR3 nucleotides are TGTGCCATCAGTGACCCGGGAGCGGGAGAGACCCAGTACTTC. This chain uses TRBV10-3 with TRBJ2-5; perhaps TRBD2 as D (6 bases). Germline V lookup: CDR1 ENHRY, CDR2 SYGVKD. This CDR3 region has 14 residues. The V end was cut by 3 bases, the J end by 4 bases, with 12 bases between.

V and J are TRBV6-2 or TRBV6-3 and TRBJ2-5, with D possibly being TRBD2 (6 bases). Trimming removed 5 bases from V and 5 bases from J, with 15 bases in between. CDR3 length: 14 residues. Per the germline V gene, CDR1 is MNHEY and CDR2 is SVGEGT. CDR3 residues: CASSPGGDPETQYF. As DNA, the CDR3 is TGTGCCAGCAGTCCCGGAGGGGACCCCGAGACCCAGTACTTC.

This clone was found a few times. The gene calls are TRBV9 and TRBJ1-1, with D perhaps TRBD1 (6 bases). Germline CDR1 and CDR2: SGDLS and YYNGEE. This CDR3 comprises 14 residues. The germline V and J ends were trimmed by 2 bases and 0 bases, with 8 bases remaining between them. Here the CDR3 reads CASSVGHLNTEAFF. The CDR3 DNA is TGTGCCAGCAGCGTGGGACACCTGAACACTGAAGCTTTCTTT.

CDR3 in DNA: TGTGCCAGCAGCCAAGACCTAGGGGCGGAGACCCAGTACTTC. Its protein product is CASSQDLGAETQYF. The chain is built from TRBV14 and TRBJ2-5; TRBD1 might be the D (5 bases). This CDR3 has 14 residues. The germline gives CDR1 SGHDN, CDR2 FVKESK. Trimming shortened V by 0 bases and J by 5 bases, and 10 bases separated the two germline ends. Variable domain in full (rest from reference TRBV14 and TRBJ2-5): EAGVTQFPSHSVIEKGQTVTLRCDPISGHDNLYWYRRVMGKEIKFLLHFVKESKQDESGMPNNRFLAERTGGTYSTLKVQPAELEDSGVYFCASSQDLGAETQYFGPGTRLLVL.

A few counts support this clone. The genes are TRBV6-2 or TRBV6-3 and TRBJ1-2, with 9 bases identical to TRBD1. Trimming took 5 bases from V and 2 from J; bases not matched to a gene: 3. CDR1 and CDR2 from the germline V gene are MNHEY and SVGEGT. This CDR3 spans 14 amino acids. The CDR3 spells CASSGGTGNYGYTF. CDR3 coding DNA: TGTGCCAGCAGTGGCGGGACAGGGAACTATGGCTACACCTTC.

The V call is TRBV6-5, the J call TRBJ2-7; 8 positions agree with TRBD2. CDR1 is MNHEY and CDR2 is SVGAGI in the germline V gene. The CDR3 has 15 residues. V was pared by 4 bases and J by 0 bases, with 5 bases of the junction left unmatched. The CDR3 sequence is CASSFSGDSSYEQYF. CDR3 in DNA: TGTGCCAGCAGTTTTAGCGGGGATAGCTCCTACGAGCAGTACTTC.

The chain couples TRBV27 to TRBJ2-3; no clear D. The CDR3 extends over 14 amino acids. Germline-derived CDR1 and CDR2 are MNHEY and SMNVEV (reference sequence). The germline V and J ends were trimmed by 8 bases and 0 bases, with 12 bases remaining between them. CDR3 residues: CASSNYPSTDTQYF. CDR3 nucleotide sequence: TGTGCCAGCTCAAACTACCCTAGCACAGATACGCAGTATTTT.

The chain joins TRBV9 to TRBJ1-2, with D perhaps TRBD1 (5 bases). The ends were cut back, 0 bases at V and 5 bases at J, with 17 bases in the middle. The CDR3 runs to 16 residues. Germline loops: CDR1 SGDLS, CDR2 YYNGEE. CDR3 amino acids: CASSVATNVGGYGYTF. The CDR3 region has the DNA TGTGCCAGCAGCGTAGCTACCAATGTGGGGGGATATGGCTACACCTTC.

The chain recombines TRBV2 with TRBJ1-5; the D gene is possibly TRBD1 (6 bases). CDR1 SNHLY and CDR2 FYNNEI come from the germline V gene. The CDR3 has 18 amino acids. Trimming took 5 bases from V and 0 from J, leaving 20 bases between them. The CDR3 loop reads CASSSGTPNFYSNQPQHF. DNA for the CDR3: TGTGCCAGCAGTTCCGGGACACCGAACTTCTATAGCAATCAGCCCCAGCATTTT.